This T cell receptor beta chain was recorded in a study of T cell repertoires in cytomegalovirus infection. The overall study: The study used recently identified HLA-C-restricted and well-studied HLA-B-restricted CMV epitopes. Both a matching HLA type and CMV infection were indicated by public TCR beta signatures.

Germline CDR1 is SGHDN and CDR2 is FVKESK. This CDR3 contains 14 residues. V was pared by 0 bases and J by 3 bases, with 8 bases between. As to this clonotype: The target antigen is unknown.

Study-wide findings and caveats: Of the TCR beta families, the public ones yielded a cumulative frequency that identified carriers of CMV plus the relevant HLA. Ex vivo responses were dominated by HLA-C-restricted CMV-specific TCR beta clonotypes.

One entry per CDR3 protein results from TCRdb running MiXCR on the reads. Of approximately 470,000 distinct CDR3 sequences in the sample, roughly 42% were seen once. The TCR originated in a human donor in good health (CMV status not recorded). Some clones in this sample may be carry-over from other donors' samples. The V gene is TRBV14, the J gene TRBJ1-1; D not certain. Sample: cultured PBMCs, taken from culture after CMV antigen stimulation. This CDR3 reads CASSQEDGYTEAFF. Here the CDR3 DNA reads TGTGCCAGCAGCCAAGAGGACGGATACACTGAAGCTTTCTTT.